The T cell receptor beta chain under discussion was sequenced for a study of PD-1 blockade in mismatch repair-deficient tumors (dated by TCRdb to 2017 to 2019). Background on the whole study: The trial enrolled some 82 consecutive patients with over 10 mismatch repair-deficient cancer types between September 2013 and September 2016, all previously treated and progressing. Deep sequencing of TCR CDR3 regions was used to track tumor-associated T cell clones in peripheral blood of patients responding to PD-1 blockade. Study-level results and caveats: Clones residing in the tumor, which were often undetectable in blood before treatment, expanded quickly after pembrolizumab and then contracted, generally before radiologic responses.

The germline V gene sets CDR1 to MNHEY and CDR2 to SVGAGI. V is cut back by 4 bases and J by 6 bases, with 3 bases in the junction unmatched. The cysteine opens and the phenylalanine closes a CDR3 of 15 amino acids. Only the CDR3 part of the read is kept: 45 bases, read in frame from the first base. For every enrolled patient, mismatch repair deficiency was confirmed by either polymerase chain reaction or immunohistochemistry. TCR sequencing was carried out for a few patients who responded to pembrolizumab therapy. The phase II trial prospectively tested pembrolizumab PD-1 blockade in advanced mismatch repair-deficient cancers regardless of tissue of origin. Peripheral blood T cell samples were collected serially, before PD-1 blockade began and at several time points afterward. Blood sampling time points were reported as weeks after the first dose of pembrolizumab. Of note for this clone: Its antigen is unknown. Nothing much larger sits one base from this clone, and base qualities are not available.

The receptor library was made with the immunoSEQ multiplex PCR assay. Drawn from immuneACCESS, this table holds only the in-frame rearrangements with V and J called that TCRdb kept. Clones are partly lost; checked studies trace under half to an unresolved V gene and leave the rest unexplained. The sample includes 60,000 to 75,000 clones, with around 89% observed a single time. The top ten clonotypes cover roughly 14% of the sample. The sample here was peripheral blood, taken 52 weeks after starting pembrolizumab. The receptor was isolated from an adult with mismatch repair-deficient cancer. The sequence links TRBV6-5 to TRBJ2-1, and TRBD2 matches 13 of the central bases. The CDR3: CASSSGLAGANEQFF. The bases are TGTGCCAGCAGTTCCGGACTAGCGGGAGCCAATGAGCAGTTCTTC.